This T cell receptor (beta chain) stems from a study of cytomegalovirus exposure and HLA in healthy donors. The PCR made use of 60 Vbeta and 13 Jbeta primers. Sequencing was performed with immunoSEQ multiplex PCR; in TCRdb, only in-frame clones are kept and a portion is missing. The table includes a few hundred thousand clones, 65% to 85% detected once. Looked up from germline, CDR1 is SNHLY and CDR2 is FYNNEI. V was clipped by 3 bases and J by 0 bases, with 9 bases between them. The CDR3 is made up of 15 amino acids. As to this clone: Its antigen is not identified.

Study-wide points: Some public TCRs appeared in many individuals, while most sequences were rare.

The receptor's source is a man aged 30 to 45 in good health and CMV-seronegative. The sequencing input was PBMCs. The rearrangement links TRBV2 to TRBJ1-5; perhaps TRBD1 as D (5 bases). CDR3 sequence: CASSEAGYSNQPQHF. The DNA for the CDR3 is TGTGCCAGCAGTGAGGCAGGGTATAGCAATCAGCCCCAGCATTTT.